These 14 T cell receptor beta chains originate from one sample sequenced in a study of vaccination and CD4 T cells after COVID-19. The study sequenced cultured CD4+ T cell DNA using the Oncomine TCR Beta short-read assay. CD4+ T cells were cultured, and genomic DNA was extracted from them. TCRdb processed the PCR reads anew with MiXCR; each CDR3 protein has one entry. The sample carries 10,000 or so distinct CDR3 sequences, about 38% recorded once. Treatment: approximately nine-day PBMC culture with coronavirus spike peptide pools or control peptides (ViraFEST assay). One should note that the unexposed donor's CD4+ T cells were collected before the COVID-19 pandemic (2011-2018). These TCRs' antigens remain unknown. Specimen: CD4+ T cells from blood, cultured in vitro. Receptor source: a human donor in good health.

This clonotype was counted only a few times. This chain connects TRBV7-2 to TRBJ1-2; D uncertain. This CDR3 is built from 15 residues. CDR1 is SGHTA, CDR2 FQGNSA, per germline. The germline V and J ends were trimmed by 0 bases and 2 bases, with 10 bases remaining between them. For the CDR3, the DNA is TGTGCCAGCAGCTTAGCTGCAGAATACAACTATGGCTACACCTTC. It specifies CASSLAAEYNYGYTF.

The J gene is TRBJ1-1, the V gene TRBV6-5; D ambiguous. Trimming removed 2 bases from V and 5 bases from J, with 12 bases in between. Germline CDR1 is MNHEY and CDR2 is SVGAGI. The CDR3 runs 14 residues. DNA of the CDR3: TGTGCCAGCAGTTACACGGGGAGTGGAACTGAAGCTTTCTTT. As protein: CASSYTGSGTEAFF.

The rearrangement links TRBV21-1 to TRBJ2-6; the D segment call TRBD2 is taken from the table without a DNA check. TRBV21-1 is a pseudogene locus. There are 18 residues in the CDR3. CDR3 bases: TGTGCCAGCAGCAAACCCCTAGCGGACCTCTCTGGGGCCAACGTCCTGACTTTC. Amino acid sequence: CASSKPLADLSGANVLTF.

V is TRBV6-5 and J is TRBJ2-3; D gene unclear. The ends were cut back, 3 bases at V and 8 bases at J, with 9 bases in the middle. Germline CDR1 MNHEY, CDR2 SVGAGI. The length of the CDR3 is 12 residues. CDR3 residues: CASSYLRGTQYF. CDR3 nucleotides: TGTGCCAGCAGTTATCTACGTGGTACGCAGTATTTT.

The genes are TRBV29-1 and TRBJ1-1; TRBD1 might be the D (5 bases). V was clipped by 7 bases and J by 5 bases, with 20 bases between them. The CDR3 sequence is 14 residues long. The V gene's germline CDR1 is SQVTM and CDR2 ANQGSEA. CDR3 loop: CSAYPFGGRTEAFF. For the CDR3, the DNA is TGCAGCGCTTACCCCTTTGGGGGGAGGACTGAAGCTTTCTTT.

A few counts support this clonotype. The chain employs TRBV20-1 and TRBJ2-2; D possibly corresponds to TRBD1 (6 bases). The germline V and J ends were trimmed by 0 bases and 4 bases, with 9 bases remaining between them. This CDR3 contains 14 residues. Germline V gene lookup returns CDR1 DFQATT and CDR2 SNEGSKA (reference sequence). The CDR3, as DNA: TGCAGTGCTAGAGATTGGGGGCTCACCGGGGAGCTGTTTTTT. It encodes CSARDWGLTGELFF.

This clonotype occurred a few times. The V and J genes are TRBV7-2 and TRBJ1-1, with D uncertain. V dropped 2 bases and J dropped 3 bases, with 10 bases sitting between them. The CDR3 contains 14 residues. CDR1 and CDR2 (germline): SGHTA, FQGNSA. CDR3: CASSLWEGDTEAFF. CDR3 DNA sequence: TGTGCCAGCAGCTTATGGGAGGGTGACACTGAAGCTTTCTTT. Combining the CDR3 with reference TRBV7-2 and TRBJ1-1 gives the whole variable domain GAGVSQSPSNKVTEKGKDVELRCDPISGHTALYWYRQSLGQGLEFLIYFQGNSAPDKSGLPSDRFSAERTGGSVSTLTIQRTQQEDSAVYLCASSLWEGDTEAFFGQGTRLTVV.

The V gene is TRBV6-1, the J gene TRBJ1-5; 7 positions agree with TRBD1. Germline trimming cut 6 bases from V and 0 bases from J; bases unmatched to any gene: 5. Germline V gene lookup returns CDR1 MNHNS and CDR2 SASEGT. This CDR3 contains 15 residues. CDR3 DNA: TGTGCCAGCAGCGCCGGGACAGTTAGCAATCAGCCCCAGCATTTT. This encodes CASSAGTVSNQPQHF.

The chain employs TRBV6-2 or TRBV6-3 and TRBJ1-2, with TRBD1 as a possible D gene (6 bases). The ends were cut back, 6 bases at V and 1 base at J, with 12 bases in the middle. The CDR3 totals 14 residues. Germline CDR1 and CDR2: MNHEY and SVGEGT. The CDR3 nucleotides are TGTGCCAGCAGCAGGGGTTCGGGTAACTATGGCTACACCTTC. This codes for CASSRGSGNYGYTF.

This chain uses TRBV5-4 with TRBJ2-7; weak D call: TRBD2 (6 bases). CDR1 SGHNT and CDR2 YYREEE come from the germline V gene (reference sequence). The CDR3 consists of 18 residues. V dropped 1 base and J dropped 4 bases, with 24 bases sitting between them. CDR3: CASSLLGLSGLFIYEQYF. CDR3 nucleotides: TGTGCCAGCAGCTTGCTGGGCCTTAGCGGCCTATTTATATACGAGCAGTACTTC.

Only one count was recorded for this clonotype. The rearrangement uses TRBV7-9 and TRBJ1-4, with unresolved D. V was clipped by 1 base and J by 10 bases, with 7 bases between them. Germline lookup yields CDR1 SEHNR and CDR2 FQNEAQ (reference sequence). This CDR3 is 12 amino acids long. CDR3 residues: CASSLGPRKLFF. The CDR3 nucleotides are TGTGCCAGCAGCTTAGGGCCGCGAAAACTGTTTTTT.

The table lists this clonotype with a few counts. The rearrangement joins TRBV9 to TRBJ2-7, with no clear D. Germline V gives CDR1 SGDLS, CDR2 YYNGEE. This CDR3 region has 13 residues. Between the trimmed V and J ends, which lost 0 bases and 6 bases, there was a span of 10 bases. CDR3 loop: CASSVAVEGEQYF. The CDR3 DNA sequence: TGTGCCAGCAGCGTAGCCGTGGAAGGCGAGCAGTACTTC. Filled out from reference TRBV9 and TRBJ2-7, the complete variable domain reads DSGVTQTPKHLITATGQRVTLRCSPRSGDLSVYWYQQSLDQGLQFLIQYYNGEERAKGNILERFSAQQFPDLHSELNLSSLELGDSALYFCASSVAVEGEQYFGPGTRLTVT.

This sequence joins TRBV5-1 and TRBJ1-6; D not resolved. The ends were cut back, 5 bases at V and 9 bases at J, with 15 bases in the middle. The CDR3 sequence is 14 residues long. CDR1 is SGHRS and CDR2 is YFSETQ in the germline V gene. The CDR3: CASRPRERGSPLHF. Written as DNA, the CDR3 is TGCGCCAGCAGGCCCCGGGAAAGAGGTTCACCCCTCCACTTT.

This clonotype turned up a few times. The V call is TRBV20-1, the J call TRBJ2-3; D not resolved. Trimming shortened V by 2 bases and J by 4 bases, and 7 bases separated the two germline ends. The V gene's germline CDR1 is DFQATT and CDR2 SNEGSKA (reference sequence). This CDR3 is built from 12 residues. This chain's CDR3 is CSARITADTQYF. The DNA for the CDR3 is TGCAGTGCTAGAATCACCGCAGATACGCAGTATTTT.